Given below is one T cell receptor beta chain in context. Its antigen remains unknown. The sample originates from a study of T cell repertoires in cytomegalovirus infection. General observations from the study: Carriers of CMV plus the relevant HLA were identified by cumulative public TCR beta family frequency.

Using its own MiXCR run on the reads, TCRdb lists one record per CDR3 protein. This sample has about half a million distinct CDR3 sequences, with about 44% found just once. J was trimmed by 4 bases and V by 5 bases; bases with no gene match: 10. Germline loops: CDR1 SGHVS, CDR2 FNYEAQ. CDR3 length: 16 amino acids. The J gene is TRBJ1-2, the V gene TRBV7-6, with 10 bases lining up with TRBD1. The sequences come from cultured PBMCs, collected from culture after CMV antigen stimulation. The source is a human donor in good health (CMV status not recorded). Some clones in this sample may be carry-over from other donors' samples. The CDR3 coding sequence is TGTGCCAGCAGCACCCGGTCGGGACAGGGGTTCTATGGCTACACCTTC. It is translated as CASSTRSGQGFYGYTF.